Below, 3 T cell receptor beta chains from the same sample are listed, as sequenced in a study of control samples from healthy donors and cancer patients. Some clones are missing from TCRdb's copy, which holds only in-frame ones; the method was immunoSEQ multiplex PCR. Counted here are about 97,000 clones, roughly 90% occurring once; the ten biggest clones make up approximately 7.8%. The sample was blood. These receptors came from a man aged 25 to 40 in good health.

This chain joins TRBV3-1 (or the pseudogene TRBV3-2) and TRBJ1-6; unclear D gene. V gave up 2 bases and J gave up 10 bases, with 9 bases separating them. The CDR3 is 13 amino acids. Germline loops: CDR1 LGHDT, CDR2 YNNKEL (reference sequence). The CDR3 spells CASSQKGISPLHF. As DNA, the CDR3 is TGTGCCAGCAGCCAAAAAGGGATATCACCCCTCCACTTT.

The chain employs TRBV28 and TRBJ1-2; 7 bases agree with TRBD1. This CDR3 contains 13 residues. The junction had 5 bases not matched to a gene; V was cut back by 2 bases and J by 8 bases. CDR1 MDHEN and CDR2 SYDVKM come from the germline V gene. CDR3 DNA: TGTGCCAGCAGTTTAGGCAGGGGGTGGGGCTACACCTTC. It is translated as CASSLGRGWGYTF.

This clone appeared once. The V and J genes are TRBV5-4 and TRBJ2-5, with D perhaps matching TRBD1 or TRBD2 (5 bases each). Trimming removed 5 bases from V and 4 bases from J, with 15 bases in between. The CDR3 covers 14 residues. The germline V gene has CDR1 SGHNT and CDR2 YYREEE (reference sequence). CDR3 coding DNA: TGTGCCAGCAGGGGGGAGACTAAGGGAGAGACCCAGTACTTC. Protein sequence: CASRGETKGETQYF.